The 7 T cell receptor beta chains presented below share a single source sample, sequenced in a study of blood T cell repertoires in COVID-19. Profiled with immunoSEQ multiplex PCR; TCRdb holds only in-frame clones, not every one. The sample shows just over 300,000 clones, approximately 89% of them seen only once. The specimen sequenced was PBMCs or T cells enriched from blood (not recorded which). All receptors derive from a woman aged 40 to 50 who had recovered from COVID-19.

The V gene is TRBV28, the J gene TRBJ1-1; D possibly corresponds to TRBD1 (5 bases). Germline loops: CDR1 MDHEN, CDR2 SYDVKM. This CDR3 region has 13 residues. V was clipped by 11 bases and J by 0 bases, with 13 bases between them. As DNA, the CDR3 is TGTGCCGCTCGGGGGGGAATGAACACTGAAGCTTTCTTT. Protein product: CAARGGMNTEAFF.

This chain joins TRBV12-3 or TRBV12-4 and TRBJ1-1; D ambiguous. CDR3 size: 13 residues. V dropped 5 bases and J dropped 1 base, with 8 bases sitting between them. The CDR3 DNA is TGTGCCAGCAGTCCCCAGCGGAACACTGAAGCTTTCTTT. Its translation is CASSPQRNTEAFF.

The chain couples TRBV20-1 to TRBJ2-7; a possible D gene is TRBD1 (5 bases). Germline CDR1 is DFQATT and CDR2 is SNEGSKA (reference sequence). Trimming shortened V by 6 bases and J by 9 bases, and 15 bases separated the two germline ends. CDR3 length equals 11 residues. As DNA, the CDR3 is TGCAGTGCAACGACAGCCCAATGGCAGTACTTC. Translation gives CSATTAQWQYF.

The chain has TRBV3-1 (or the pseudogene TRBV3-2) and TRBJ2-2; D not resolved. Germline V gene data show CDR1 as LGHDT and CDR2 as YNNKEL (reference sequence). V lost 4 bases and J lost 7, with 10 bases in between. This CDR3 spans 13 amino acids. CDR3 sequence: CASSPAGLGELFF. Written as DNA, the CDR3 is TGTGCCAGCAGCCCCGCCGGTCTCGGGGAGCTGTTTTTT.

The chain's CDR3 is CASKGTVVGEQYF. CDR3 in DNA: TGTGCCAGCAAAGGGACAGTGGTTGGGGAGCAGTACTTC. V usage is TRBV2 and J usage is TRBJ2-7; TRBD1 matches at 7 bases. Germline CDR1 and CDR2: SNHLY and FYNNEI. V lost 7 bases to trimming and J lost 7 bases; unmatched junction nucleotides: 10. This CDR3 has 13 amino acids.

J is TRBJ1-2 and V is TRBV11-2, with 8 bases lining up with TRBD1. V lost 6 bases to trimming and J lost 8 bases; unmatched junction nucleotides: 8. This CDR3 region has 13 residues. The germline CDR1 and CDR2 sequences are SGHAT and FQNNGV. The CDR3 loop is CASSSDRVGGYTF. The CDR3 DNA reads TGTGCCAGCAGTTCGGACAGGGTAGGAGGCTACACCTTC.

The rearrangement uses TRBV4-1 and TRBJ1-1, with TRBD1 matching over 7 bases. The V and J ends lost 1 base and 7 bases, in that order; junction bases with no gene match: 6. Germline lookup yields CDR1 MGHRA and CDR2 YSYEKL. The CDR3 sequence is 14 residues long. For the CDR3, the DNA is TGCGCCAGCAGCCAAGGTGCAGGGGGATATGAAGCTTTCTTT. Its translation: CASSQGAGGYEAFF.